This TCR beta chain is drawn from a study of T cell responses to AZD1222 COVID-19 vaccine. Sequenced by immunoSEQ multiplex PCR; TCRdb stores in-frame clones only, minus some. The repertoire holds 110,000 or so clones, with approximately 91% as singletons. Per the germline V gene, CDR1 is SGHNT and CDR2 is YENEEA. V gave up 5 bases and J gave up 4 bases, with 6 bases separating them. There are 12 residues in the CDR3. The sequenced sample was peripheral blood, obtained on day 0 of AZD1222 vaccination. This sequence originates from an adult in good health. The rearrangement joins TRBV11-3 to TRBJ2-1; D is unresolved. The DNA for the CDR3 is TGTGCCAGCAGCACATCTTACAATGAGCAGTTCTTC. Translation gives CASSTSYNEQFF.